The T cell receptor beta chain described here comes from a study of blood T cell repertoires in COVID-19. The data were produced by immunoSEQ multiplex PCR, yet TCRdb's version contains in-frame clones alone and is incomplete. The sample shows roughly 250,000 clones, 84% of them seen only once. The CDR3 is made up of 15 amino acids. Germline V gene sequence: CDR1 LNHDA, CDR2 SQIVND (reference sequence). V was clipped by 8 bases and J by 7 bases, with 21 bases between them. The chain joins TRBV19 to TRBJ2-4; possible D gene TRBD2, 6 bases. The sequence derives from a human donor in a cohort sampled during active COVID-19. Sequenced: peripheral blood. This chain's CDR3 is CASHSFGGEGNIQYF. The CDR3 nucleotides are TGTGCCAGTCATAGCTTCGGGGGAGAGGGGAACATTCAGTACTTC.